Below are 17 T cell receptor beta chains sequenced from a single sample in a study of read filtering for tumor transcriptome and immune sequencing. Molecular barcoded adaptors covering alpha/delta and beta/gamma chains were used on approximately 400 ng RNA. TCRdb called the reads again in MiXCR, with one record for every CDR3 protein. Among around 25,000 distinct CDR3 sequences listed, approximately 23% were seen once. The sequenced material came from a population of CD138-negative cells sorted from bone marrow. All receptors derive from a donor older than 35 with multiple myeloma.

This clonotype was picked up many times. Here the CDR3 DNA reads TGTGCCAGCAGTTACGACAGGGGGGATGAAAAACTGTTTTTT. Translating it yields CASSYDRGDEKLFF. The J gene is TRBJ1-4, the V gene TRBV12-3 or TRBV12-4; 9 nucleotides match TRBD1. The trim removed 4 bases at V and 6 bases at J, leaving 3 bases unmatched. CDR3 length equals 14 residues.

This clonotype was counted many times. This sequence joins TRBV9 and TRBJ2-7; perhaps TRBD1 as D (6 bases). The CDR3 spans 12 residues. The germline V gene has CDR1 SGDLS and CDR2 YYNGEE. The V gene lost 3 bases and the J gene lost 6 bases, with 10 bases spanning the gap. CDR3: CASSDRGGEQYF. Written as DNA, the CDR3 is TGTGCCAGCAGCGACCGAGGGGGCGAGCAGTACTTC.

This clonotype was seen ten or more times. The gene calls are TRBV20-1 and TRBJ1-1, with a weak D call TRBD1 (5 bases). CDR3 size: 14 residues. Per the germline V gene, CDR1 is DFQATT and CDR2 is SNEGSKA (reference sequence). The germline V and J ends were trimmed by 3 bases and 1 base, with 12 bases remaining between them. The CDR3 here is CSASPGVENTEAFF. The CDR3, as DNA: TGCAGTGCTAGTCCGGGGGTCGAGAACACTGAAGCTTTCTTT.

This clonotype was seen a few times. The chain has TRBV21-1 and TRBJ2-5; the D call in the table, TRBD1, was not verified against the DNA. TRBV21-1 is noted as a pseudogene. The CDR3 has 14 amino acids. The CDR3 coding sequence is TGTGCCAGCAGCGACGGACAGGGGGCGAAGACCCAGTACTTC. Amino acids: CASSDGQGAKTQYF.

This clonotype was observed a few times. This rearrangement joins TRBV14 to TRBJ1-1; D possibly corresponds to TRBD1 (5 bases). This CDR3 has 16 residues. Germline CDR1 is SGHDN and CDR2 is FVKESK. Trimming removed 4 bases from V and 1 base from J, with 16 bases in between. CDR3 nucleotide sequence: TGTGCCAGCAGCCGTAGGGGATTAAGGGAGAACACTGAAGCTTTCTTT. It translates to CASSRRGLRENTEAFF.

A remark on this clonotype: The junction shows a germline mismatch at one end, possibly a read error. The chain employs TRBV4-2 and TRBJ2-2, with 11 bases that match TRBD2. Germline CDR1 LGHNA, CDR2 YNFKEQ. There are 18 residues in the CDR3. CDR3 bases: TGTGCCAGCAGCCTCGGAACTAGCGGGGGTATTGGGGCCGGGAAGCTGTTTTTT. Protein: CASSLGTSGGIGAGKLFF.

A remark on this clonotype: This probably arose from a read error, given a far larger clone one base away. The genes are TRBV7-2 and TRBJ2-2; 7 bases are a match to TRBD2. Per the germline V gene, CDR1 is SGHTA and CDR2 is FQGNSA. CDR3 length: 15 amino acids. The CDR3 is CASSLSGVSTGELLF. Written as DNA, the CDR3 is TGTGCCAGCAGCTTAAGCGGGGTTTCTACCGGGGAGCTGCTTTTT.

The chain uses TRBV20-1 and TRBJ2-5; tentative D call: TRBD1 (6 bases). The CDR3 totals 14 residues. Between the trimmed V and J ends, which lost 5 bases and 7 bases, there was a span of 20 bases. The V gene's germline CDR1 is DFQATT and CDR2 SNEGSKA (reference sequence). The CDR3: CSAYYRVGRGTQYF. The CDR3 DNA reads TGCAGTGCTTACTACAGGGTAGGCCGAGGGACCCAGTACTTC.

This clonotype has a count of ten or more. J is TRBJ2-3 and V is TRBV3-1; tentative D call: TRBD1 (6 bases). From germline, CDR1 is LGHDT and CDR2 YNNKEL (reference sequence). V was cut by 6 bases and J by 1 base, with 14 bases left in between. The CDR3 is made up of 15 amino acids. CDR3 residues: CASSFRGPRTDTQYF. In DNA form, the CDR3 reads TGTGCCAGCAGTTTCAGGGGCCCCCGCACAGATACGCAGTATTTT.

The chain is built from TRBV19 and TRBJ2-5, with 9 bases aligning to TRBD2. The J segment lost 7 bases and the V segment lost 4 bases, leaving 13 bases of the junction unmatched. The CDR3 runs 16 residues. CDR1 LNHDA and CDR2 SQIVND come from the germline V gene (reference sequence). The CDR3 region has the DNA TGTGCCAGTAGTACCACCGCAGCGGGGGGCCTTGTGACCCAGTACTTC. It encodes CASSTTAAGGLVTQYF.

This clonotype has a count of ten or more. The chain combines TRBV2 with TRBJ1-1; D remains ambiguous. V shed 7 bases and J shed 1 base, with 13 bases lying between them. Germline-derived CDR1 and CDR2 are SNHLY and FYNNEI. The CDR3 loop spans 14 amino acids. DNA of the CDR3: TGTGCCAGCACTCTACGGCGAGGGAACACTGAAGCTTTCTTT. Translation gives CASTLRRGNTEAFF.

In the case of this clonotype: A much larger clone lies a single base off, so this may be a read error. The chain is built from TRBV7-3 and TRBJ2-2, with TRBD1 identical over 8 bases. The CDR3 loop spans 15 amino acids. Germline V gene lookup returns CDR1 SGHTA and CDR2 FQGTGA. The V gene end was trimmed by 4 bases and the J gene end by 3 bases; junction bases not matched to a gene: 4. CDR3 coding DNA: TGTGCCAGCAGCTGGACAGGGTCCCACACCGGGGAGCTGTTTTTT. It is translated as CASSWTGSHTGELFF.

Comments on this clonotype: Since a much larger clone is just one base distant, this may be a read error. The chain uses TRBV6-5 and TRBJ2-2, with 8 bases identical to TRBD1. Germline V lookup: CDR1 MNHEY, CDR2 SVGAGI. CDR3 length: 16 amino acids. CDR3 region: CAGSYLPGQGWGELFF. In nucleotides, the CDR3 is TGTGCCGGCAGTTACCTTCCCGGACAGGGATGGGGGGAGCTGTTTTTT.

There are many counts of this clonotype. The V and J genes are TRBV9 and TRBJ2-6, with D perhaps matching TRBD1 (5 bases). CDR3 size: 15 residues. CDR1 is SGDLS and CDR2 is YYNGEE in the germline V gene. The V end lost 2 bases, the J end lost 4 bases, and 10 bases lay between the germline ends. The CDR3 region has the DNA TGTGCCAGCAGCGTCCCAGGGTCCGGGGCCAACGTCCTGACTTTC. This encodes CASSVPGSGANVLTF.

Note on this clonotype: Sequence at one end of the junction differs from germline and may be a read error. The chain uses TRBV10-3 and TRBJ1-4; 7 nucleotides line up with TRBD1. The CDR3 spans 14 residues. CDR1 ENHRY and CDR2 SYGVKD come from the germline V gene. The CDR3 region is CTISAGQVREKLFF. DNA for the CDR3: TGTACCATCAGTGCCGGACAGGTCCGAGAAAAACTGTTTTTT.

As regards this clonotype: A much larger clone is a single base away; this may be a read error. J is TRBJ1-1 and V is TRBV5-4, with 9 bases aligning to TRBD1. In germline, CDR1 is SGHNT, CDR2 YYREEE (reference sequence). This CDR3 is 15 amino acids long. The CDR3 sequence: CASSLGDRENTEALF. CDR3 DNA: TGTGCCAGCAGCTTAGGGGACAGGGAGAACACTGAAGCTCTCTTT.

This clonotype was seen at least ten times. V is TRBV15 and J is TRBJ2-7, with D unresolved. Germline V lookup: CDR1 LNHNV, CDR2 YYDKDF (reference sequence). With 8 bases removed from V and 0 bases from J, the gap between germline ends came to 11 bases. The CDR3 sequence is 13 residues long. This CDR3 is CATRFDFSYEQYF. In nucleotides, the CDR3 is TGTGCCACCCGGTTCGATTTCTCCTACGAGCAGTACTTC.